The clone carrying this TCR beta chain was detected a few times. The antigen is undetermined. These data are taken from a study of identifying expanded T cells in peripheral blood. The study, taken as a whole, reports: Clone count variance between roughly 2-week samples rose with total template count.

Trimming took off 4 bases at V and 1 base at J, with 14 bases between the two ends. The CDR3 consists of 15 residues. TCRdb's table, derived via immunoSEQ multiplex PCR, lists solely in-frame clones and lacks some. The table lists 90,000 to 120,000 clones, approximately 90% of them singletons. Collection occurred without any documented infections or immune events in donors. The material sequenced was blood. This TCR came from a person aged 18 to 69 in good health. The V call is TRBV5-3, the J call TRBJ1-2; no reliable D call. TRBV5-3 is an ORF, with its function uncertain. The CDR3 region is CARSRDRHFNYGYTF. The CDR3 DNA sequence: TGTGCCAGAAGCAGGGATCGGCATTTTAACTATGGCTACACCTTC.